Listed below are T cell receptor beta chains from one sample, sequenced in a study of siplizumab effects on memory and regulatory T cells. The data were produced by immunoSEQ multiplex PCR, yet TCRdb's version contains in-frame clones alone and is incomplete. This sample carries about 110,000 clones, around 90% of them seen once, and the ten largest clones take 0.75%. The sequenced material came from Tregs sorted from blood. These receptors all stem from a human donor in good health. Both conserved end residues are part of each CDR3. The D gene is left open where the match is weak. A clone size is listed for some rows: how often the clone was seen (once, few, many), or a class if it is expanded.

>TRBJ2-7|-|TRBD1|TRBV15
TGTGCCACCGCCCGGGACAGGACGTTCTACGAGCAGTACTTC
CATARDRTFYEQYF
>TRBJ1-4|-|-|TRBV7-9
TGTGCCAGCAGCCGGAGCGAGAAAACTAATGAAAAACTGTTTTTT
CASSRSEKTNEKLFF
>TRBJ1-1|-|-|TRBV6-6
TGTGCCAGCAGAACCTATACGGGACACCATGAAGCTTTCTTT
CASRTYTGHHEAFF
>TRBJ1-1|-|-|TRBV2
TGTGCCAGCAGCGCAGGGGCTCGTCCTGAAGCTTTCTTT
CASSAGARPEAFF
>TRBJ1-5|-|TRBD1|TRBV11-1
TGTGCCAGCAGCCTTGGACAGGGGGGTGTGTATCAGCCCCAGCATTTT
CASSLGQGGVYQPQHF
>TRBJ2-5|-|-|TRBV18
TGTGCCAGCGACGGGGAACCAGGGGCCTACCAAGAGACCCAGTACTTC
CASDGEPGAYQETQYF
>TRBJ1-2|-|TRBD1|TRBV19
TGTGCCAGTAGTATGGGACAGATCCTTACTGCCTATGGCTACACCTTC
CASSMGQILTAYGYTF
>TRBJ2-7|-|TRBD2|TRBV4-1
TGCGCCAGCAGCCAAGGACTAGCGGGGACCCCCTACGAGCAGTACTTC
CASSQGLAGTPYEQYF
>TRBJ2-4|-|-|TRBV2
TGTGCCAGCAGTCTATTAAACATTCAGTACTTC
CASSLLNIQYF
>TRBJ2-5|-|-|TRBV6-5
TGTGCCACCAGGGGGGCGCTGGGGGAGACCCAGTACTTC
CATRGALGETQYF
>TRBJ2-1|-|-|TRBV11-3
TGTGCCAGCAGCTCGAGCGGTGATCCCTACAATGAGCAGTTCTTC
CASSSSGDPYNEQFF
>TRBJ1-5|few|-|TRBV19
TGTGCCAGTAGTTGGGGTATGACTAATCAGCCCCAGCATTTT
CASSWGMTNQPQHF
>TRBJ2-3|-|TRBD1|TRBV7-9
TGTGCCAGCAACTTGTTGGGACAGGGGAATACGCAGTATTTT
CASNLLGQGNTQYF
>TRBJ2-2|-|-|TRBV21-1
TGTGCCAGCAGTTTGGGACTAGCAGACACCGGGGAGCTGTTTTTT
CASSLGLADTGELFF
>TRBJ2-7|-|-|TRBV6-5
TGTGCCAGCAGTTACTCTGGCGGTGGGGTCTACGAGCAGTACTTC
CASSYSGGGVYEQYF
>TRBJ2-7|-|-|TRBV19
TGTGCCAGTGCCTATGACTACGAGCAGTACTTC
CASAYDYEQYF
>TRBJ1-1|few|-|TRBV30
TGTGCCTGGAGTGTAAAGGGGTGGAACACTGAAGCTTTCTTT
CAWSVKGWNTEAFF
>TRBJ2-2|few|-|TRBV6-1
TGTGCCAGCAGTGGAAGTTGGGCGAACACCGGGGAGCTGTTTTTT
CASSGSWANTGELFF
>TRBJ1-5|-|-|TRBV5-4
TGTGCCAGCAGCCGGGGAGGTGACAATCAGCCCCAGCATTTT
CASSRGGDNQPQHF
>TRBJ2-1|few|TRBD1|TRBV19
TGTGCCAGTAGGAGGGGGCCCCTACGGGATGAGCAGTTCTTC
CASRRGPLRDEQFF
>TRBJ2-2|-|TRBD2|TRBV10-2
TGCGCCAGCCGAAGGACTAGCGGGAACACCGGGGAGCTGTTTTTT
CASRRTSGNTGELFF
>TRBJ2-5|-|-|TRBV28
TGTGCCAGCAGTTTAGGGACACTTCCCCCGTGGGAGACCCAGTACTTC
CASSLGTLPPWETQYF
>TRBJ2-1|-|TRBD2|TRBV4-2
TGTGCCAGCAGCCAAGAAACCGGAACCATAAGCGGGGGTGATAATGAGCAGTTCTTC
CASSQETGTISGGDNEQFF
>TRBJ1-1|-|-|TRBV4-1
TGCGCCAGCAGCCAAGAAGGGGTAGGACCGAACACTGAAGCTTTCTTT
CASSQEGVGPNTEAFF
>TRBJ2-7|-|TRBD2|TRBV7-8
TGTGCCAGCAGCTTACGGGCGGGGGGATCCTACGAGCAGTACTTC
CASSLRAGGSYEQYF
>TRBJ2-7|-|-|TRBV6-6
TGTGCCAGCAGTTACTCGTTTAGGGACTACGAGCAGTACTTC
CASSYSFRDYEQYF
>TRBJ1-1|-|-|TRBV7-2
TGTGCCAGCAGCCTATACCACCGGAGGTTGAACACTGAAGCTTTCTTT
CASSLYHRRLNTEAFF
>TRBJ1-5|-|TRBD1|TRBV10-3
TGTGCCATCAGGGGGGACAGGGACAATCAGCCCCAGCATTTT
CAIRGDRDNQPQHF
>TRBJ2-2|-|-|TRBV5-1
TGCGCCAGCAGCTTGGTGGGCACCGGGGAGCTGTTTTTT
CASSLVGTGELFF
>TRBJ1-4|once|-|TRBV27
TGTGCCAGCAGGGGGTCATTTGAAAAACTGTTTTTT
CASRGSFEKLFF
>TRBJ2-3|-|-|TRBV6-5
TGTGCCAGCAGTTACTCCTTAGAATCAGATACGCAGTATTTT
CASSYSLESDTQYF
>TRBJ2-5|once|TRBD2|TRBV5-4
TGTGCCAGCAGCCCGAGGACTAGTGGGAGGGGCGAGGAGACCCAGTACTTC
CASSPRTSGRGEETQYF
>TRBJ2-1|-|-|TRBV10-1
TGCTCGTCCTGTGCGGATTACAATGAGCAGTTCTTC
CSSCADYNEQFF
>TRBJ1-1|-|-|TRBV6-5
TGTGCCAGCAGTTACCGCAGGGTGCAGATGAACACTGAAGCTTTCTTT
CASSYRRVQMNTEAFF
>TRBJ2-3|-|TRBD2|TRBV11-1
TGTGCCAGCGGCCGGGAGGGGGGCCAAAGCACAGATACGCAGTATTTT
CASGREGGQSTDTQYF
>TRBJ2-5|-|-|TRBV21-1
TGTGCCAGCAGCAAACGCGGACTAGCGGAACAAGAGACCCAGTACTTC
CASSKRGLAEQETQYF
>TRBJ1-2|-|-|TRBV6-5
TGTGCCAGCAGTTACTCGGGGACACTGGGATATGGCTACACCTTC
CASSYSGTLGYGYTF
>TRBJ2-2|-|-|TRBV5-8
TGTGCCAGCAGCCGCGGCGGAGGGTCCGCCTTAAACACCGGGGAGCTGTTTTTT
CASSRGGGSALNTGELFF
>TRBJ2-5|-|-|TRBV6-5
TGTGCCAGCAGTTACTCGCTCAGGGGCCAAGAGACCCAGTACTTC
CASSYSLRGQETQYF
>TRBJ1-1|-|-|TRBV5-1
TGCGCCAGCAGCCGCGGGGGGAGGAACACTGAAGCTTTCTTT
CASSRGGRNTEAFF
>TRBJ2-3|-|-|TRBV5-4
TGTGCCAGCAGCTTCCGCACAGATACGCAGTATTTT
CASSFRTDTQYF
>TRBJ1-4|-|-|TRBV19
TGTGCCAGTAGTATTACGGACAGCCATAATGAAAAACTGTTTTTT
CASSITDSHNEKLFF
>TRBJ2-2|once|-|TRBV5-1
TGCGCCAGCAGCCGGACAGCTACGAACACCGGGGAGCTGTTTTTT
CASSRTATNTGELFF
>TRBJ1-2|-|-|TRBV2
TGTGCCAGCAGGGCAGGGTATGGCTACACCTTC
CASRAGYGYTF
>TRBJ1-2|-|-|TRBV6-5
TGTGCCAGTTACGGGGGTATCTATGGCTACACCTTC
CASYGGIYGYTF
>TRBJ2-3|-|TRBD1|TRBV7-6
TGTGCCAGCGGGACAGGGGGCACAGATACGCAGTATTTT
CASGTGGTDTQYF
>TRBJ1-5|-|-|TRBV5-3
TGTGCCAGAAGCGGATCAGGGTTCTGGCTACCTTTT
CARSGSGFWLPF
>TRBJ1-5|-|-|TRBV19
TGTGCCAGTAGTATGTTCAGCAGCAATCAGCCCCAGCATTTT
CASSMFSSNQPQHF
>TRBJ2-7|-|-|TRBV7-2
TGTGCCAGCAGCTTAAGACTAGGCTACGAGCAGTACTTC
CASSLRLGYEQYF
>TRBJ2-7|-|-|TRBV6-6
TGTGCCAGCAGTCTCAGGACCGGGTCCAACTACGAGCAGTACTTC
CASSLRTGSNYEQYF
>TRBJ1-6|-|TRBD1|TRBV6-1
TGTGCCAGCATCTGGGGGACAGTTAATTCACCCCTCCACTTT
CASIWGTVNSPLHF
>TRBJ1-1|once|-|TRBV5-1
TGCGCCAGCAGCCCGAGCCCAGGGGCGAACACTGAAGCTTTCTTT
CASSPSPGANTEAFF
>TRBJ2-7|-|TRBD1|TRBV28
TGTGCCAGCAGTTTATGGGAGGGACAGGGGGATTTAGACGAGCAGTACTTC
CASSLWEGQGDLDEQYF
>TRBJ1-2|-|-|TRBV6-5
TGTGCCAGCAGTTACTCGCTCCAGATCTATGGCTACACCTTC
CASSYSLQIYGYTF
>TRBJ1-5|-|-|TRBV11-2
TGTGCCAGCAGCTTAGCGCTCGGCAGCCTAGGGCCCCAGCATTTT
CASSLALGSLGPQHF
>TRBJ1-4|-|-|TRBV5-8
TGTGCCAGCAGCTCGACCCGGGCCTCGGCATTAGGAGAAAAACTGTTTTTT
CASSSTRASALGEKLFF
>TRBJ2-5|-|TRBD2|TRBV5-1
TGCGCCAGCAGCTTGGGAGCGGGGGGTCCAGAGACCCAGTACTTC
CASSLGAGGPETQYF
>TRBJ1-1|-|-|TRBV6-5
TGTGCCAGCAGTCCGCCTTACATGAACACTGAAGCTTTCTTT
CASSPPYMNTEAFF
>TRBJ2-2|-|-|TRBV7-3
TGTGCCAGCAGCCCACAGGAGAACACCGGGGAGCTGTTTTTT
CASSPQENTGELFF